The 13 T cell receptor beta chains given below trace back to one sample, sequenced in a study of CD8+ T cells in alopecia areata. Investigators isolated RNA and reverse transcribed it into cDNA to act as the sequencing template. Sequenced by immunoSEQ multiplex PCR; TCRdb stores in-frame clones only, minus some. The table includes roughly 23,000 clones, around 50% detected once. What was sequenced was NKG2D-high CD8+ T cells sorted from blood. The receptors come from a human donor with alopecia areata.

This clone occurred a few times. The rearrangement links TRBV7-9 to TRBJ1-5; 7 bases fit TRBD1. V shed 5 bases, J shed 0 bases, and the junction held 4 bases outside the gene matches. The CDR3 sequence is 15 residues long. Germline CDR1 SEHNR, CDR2 FQNEAQ (reference sequence). DNA of the CDR3: TGTGCCAGCAGCCTCGGACAGGATAGCAATCAGCCCCAGCATTTT. Residues: CASSLGQDSNQPQHF.

In DNA form, the CDR3 reads TGTGCCAGCAGCCCACCGGAAGACCGCTATGGCTACACCTTC. Translating it yields CASSPPEDRYGYTF. V is TRBV7-8 and J is TRBJ1-2; D uncertain. The CDR3 is made up of 14 amino acids. V lost 5 bases and J lost 4, with 14 bases in between. The germline gives CDR1 SGHVS, CDR2 FQNEAQ.

This chain connects TRBV27 to TRBJ2-1; 16 bases agree with TRBD2. This CDR3 contains 15 residues. Germline V gene sequence: CDR1 MNHEY, CDR2 SMNVEV (reference sequence). V shed 8 bases, J shed 13 bases, and the junction held 11 bases outside the gene matches. The CDR3 DNA reads TGTGCCAGCGGCCCAGGGACTAGCGGGAGGGTGGAACAGTTCTTC. Amino acid sequence: CASGPGTSGRVEQFF.

J is TRBJ1-2 and V is TRBV28, with 7 positions matching TRBD1. The germline CDR1 and CDR2 sequences are MDHEN and SYDVKM. The ends lost 6 bases at V and 8 bases at J; junction bases unmatched: 3. This CDR3 comprises 11 residues. For the CDR3, the DNA is TGTGCCAGCAGAACAGGGGTCGGCTACACCTTC. Translation gives CASRTGVGYTF.

The rearrangement joins TRBV5-1 to TRBJ1-1; D is unresolved. The ends were cut back, 0 bases at V and 6 bases at J, with 6 bases in the middle. The CDR3 is 12 amino acids. Germline assignment: CDR1 SGHRS and CDR2 YFSETQ. The CDR3 nucleotides read TGCGCCAGCAGCTTGGACACGGCTGAAGCTTTCTTT. Translated, it gives CASSLDTAEAFF. Full variable domain (remainder filled in from reference TRBV5-1 and TRBJ1-1): KAGVTQTPRYLIKTRGQQVTLSCSPISGHRSVSWYQQTPGQGLQFLFEYFSETQRNKGNFPGRFSGRQFSNSRSEMNVSTLELGDSALYLCASSLDTAEAFFGQGTRLTVV.

The rearrangement uses TRBV27 and TRBJ2-7; a possible D gene is TRBD2 (5 bases). CDR1 and CDR2 from the germline V gene are MNHEY and SMNVEV (reference sequence). Between the trimmed V and J ends, which lost 2 bases and 8 bases, there was a span of 10 bases. The CDR3 spans 12 residues. The CDR3 DNA reads as TGTGCCAGCAGTTTAGCCCCGGGAAAGCAGTACTTC. It specifies CASSLAPGKQYF.

The chain uses TRBV15 and TRBJ2-1, with TRBD2 identical over 9 bases. Germline CDR1 LNHNV, CDR2 YYDKDF (reference sequence). The ends lost 1 base at V and 12 bases at J; junction bases unmatched: 7. The CDR3 extends over 14 amino acids. In nucleotides, the CDR3 is TGTGCCACCAGCAGAGCCTCCGGGACTAGCTTGCAGTTCTTC. This gives the protein CATSRASGTSLQFF. The full variable domain, in which reference TRBV15 and TRBJ2-1 provide the parts outside the CDR3, is DAMVIQNPRYQVTQFGKPVTLSCSQTLNHNVMYWYQQKSSQAPKLLFHYYDKDFNNEADTPDNFQSRRPNTSFCFLDIRSPGLGDTAMYLCATSRASGTSLQFFGPGTRLTVL.

The genes are TRBV2 and TRBJ1-3; D is undetermined. The germline V and J ends were trimmed by 2 bases and 11 bases, with 19 bases remaining between them. There are 15 residues in the CDR3. Germline lookup yields CDR1 SNHLY and CDR2 FYNNEI. The CDR3 DNA follows: TGTGCCAGCAGTGAACCCACCAGAGAGAGGGAAGCCATATATTTT. The encoded protein is CASSEPTREREAIYF.

This clone was found a few times. This CDR3 reads CASSFGSYEQYF. For the CDR3, the DNA is TGCGCCAGCAGCTTTGGGTCCTACGAGCAGTACTTC. The rearrangement uses TRBV5-1 and TRBJ2-7; D call uncertain. The V gene's germline CDR1 is SGHRS and CDR2 YFSETQ. Trimming removed 2 bases from V and 1 base from J, with 4 bases in between. The CDR3 is 12 amino acids. The full variable domain, rest sourced from reference TRBV5-1 and TRBJ2-7, is KAGVTQTPRYLIKTRGQQVTLSCSPISGHRSVSWYQQTPGQGLQFLFEYFSETQRNKGNFPGRFSGRQFSNSRSEMNVSTLELGDSALYLCASSFGSYEQYFGPGTRLTVT.

J is TRBJ2-3 and V is TRBV6-5, with D perhaps being TRBD1 or TRBD2 (6 bases each). The V end lost 4 bases, the J end lost 4 bases, and 15 bases lay between the germline ends. This CDR3 has 15 residues. Germline V gene data show CDR1 as MNHEY and CDR2 as SVGAGI. This CDR3 is CASSFGGPPPDTQYF. CDR3 sequence (DNA): TGTGCCAGCAGTTTTGGGGGGCCACCACCAGATACGCAGTATTTT.

The chain joins TRBV10-3 to TRBJ2-1; 10 bases align to TRBD2. The germline gives CDR1 ENHRY, CDR2 SYGVKD. This CDR3 has 14 residues. The V gene end was trimmed by 10 bases and the J gene end by 6 bases; junction bases not matched to a gene: 9. CDR3 residues: CASNRASGGNEQFF. CDR3 DNA: TGTGCCAGCAACAGGGCTAGCGGGGGCAATGAGCAGTTCTTC.

The V and J genes are TRBV29-1 and TRBJ2-7, with a possible D match to TRBD2 (6 bases). Germline loops: CDR1 SQVTM, CDR2 ANQGSEA. V shed 4 bases and J shed 2 bases, with 15 bases lying between them. The CDR3 runs to 14 residues. CDR3 nucleotide sequence: TGCAGCGTTGTTGGCGGGGAAAACCCCTACGAGCAGTACTTC. Protein: CSVVGGENPYEQYF.

The chain is built from TRBV7-3 and TRBJ1-2; D remains unclear. Trimming took off 5 bases at V and 4 bases at J, with 14 bases between the two ends. CDR1 is SGHTA and CDR2 is FQGTGA in the germline V gene. The CDR3 sequence is 14 residues long. The CDR3 spells CASSPGGGTYGYTF. DNA of the CDR3: TGTGCCAGCAGCCCAGGTGGTGGTACCTATGGCTACACCTTC. Combining the CDR3 with reference TRBV7-3 and TRBJ1-2 gives the whole variable domain GAGVSQTPSNKVTEKGKYVELRCDPISGHTALYWYRQSLGQGPEFLIYFQGTGAADDSGLPNDRFFAVRPEGSVSTLKIQRTERGDSAVYLCASSPGGGTYGYTFGSGTRLTVV.